This T cell receptor (beta chain) was observed in a study of OX40 agonist ivuxolimab in advanced cancers. Study at large: Patients undergoing dose escalation presented with hepatocellular carcinoma, melanoma, renal cell or head and neck cancer. Cohort: 80% to 85% men, mean age around 61, aged about 23 to 79. Study-wide results and caveats: Clonal expansion from baseline to week 6 occurred in both CD4+ and CD8+ T cells.

CDR1 and CDR2 (germline): LNHDA, SQIVND (reference sequence). Germline trimming cut 7 bases from V and 6 bases from J; bases unmatched to any gene: 7. CDR3 length: 13 amino acids. Libraries were prepared by immunoSEQ multiplex PCR; TCRdb keeps only in-frame clonotypes and omits some of them. The table has roughly 100,000 clones, 90% seen once; the top ten hold around 0.48%. Comments on this clone: Its antigen is currently unknown.

A history of autoimmune disease or systemic immunosuppression excluded patients. The sequenced sample was CD4+ or CD8+ T cells sorted from blood, obtained in a trial of the OX40 agonist ivuxolimab. The TCR was taken from an adult with an advanced solid tumor such as melanoma, head and neck, liver or kidney cancer. The J gene is TRBJ2-7, the V gene TRBV19; TRBD1 aligns across 9 bases. CDR3 region: CASKGQGMREQYF. The CDR3 DNA reads as TGTGCCAGTAAGGGACAGGGTATGCGCGAGCAGTACTTC.